Shown below are 5 T cell receptor beta chains from a single sample sequenced in a study of blood T cell repertoires in COVID-19. Generated by immunoSEQ multiplex PCR, the TCRdb table keeps only in-frame clones and is missing some. The repertoire has around 320,000 clones, about 90% of them found once; the top ten carry less than 3.5%. The sample consisted of PBMCs or T cells enriched from blood (not recorded which). These receptors originate from a woman in her fifties or sixties who had been exposed to COVID-19.

The CDR3 sequence: CASSLLPEKLFF. In nucleotides, the CDR3 is TGTGCCAGCAGTTTACTCCCTGAAAAACTGTTTTTT. The V and J genes are TRBV28 and TRBJ1-4; D uncertain. The germline V gene encodes CDR1 MDHEN and CDR2 SYDVKM. Deletions cut 2 bases from V and 7 bases from J, with 5 bases between. This CDR3 has 12 residues.

The genes are TRBV5-1 and TRBJ2-1, with D tentatively TRBD2 (5 bases). The length of the CDR3 is 15 residues. Trimming took off 0 bases at V and 3 bases at J, with 10 bases between the two ends. Germline lookup yields CDR1 SGHRS and CDR2 YFSETQ. The CDR3 region is CASSLARGNYNEQFF. CDR3 coding DNA: TGCGCCAGCAGCTTGGCCAGAGGGAACTACAATGAGCAGTTCTTC. Combining the CDR3 with reference TRBV5-1 and TRBJ2-1 gives the whole variable domain KAGVTQTPRYLIKTRGQQVTLSCSPISGHRSVSWYQQTPGQGLQFLFEYFSETQRNKGNFPGRFSGRQFSNSRSEMNVSTLELGDSALYLCASSLARGNYNEQFFGPGTRLTVL.

The V and J genes are TRBV11-3 and TRBJ2-7; possible D gene TRBD2, 5 bases. This CDR3 is 12 amino acids long. Trimming took off 0 bases at V and 7 bases at J, with 7 bases between the two ends. The germline CDR1 and CDR2 sequences are SGHNT and YENEEA. CDR3: CASSLDRGEQYF. The CDR3 coding sequence is TGTGCCAGCAGCTTAGATCGAGGGGAGCAGTACTTC.

CDR3 coding DNA: TGCGCCAGCAGCTTATCCTCCGGGTCTTCCGGGGAGCTGTTTTTT. Protein sequence: CASSLSSGSSGELFF. The V gene is TRBV5-1, the J gene TRBJ2-2; no clear D. The CDR3 covers 15 residues. V was trimmed by 2 bases and J by 6 bases, leaving 14 bases between them. CDR1 and CDR2 (germline): SGHRS, YFSETQ.

This clone was seen just once. This chain joins TRBV7-2 and TRBJ1-6, with D perhaps TRBD1 (5 bases). The CDR3 is made up of 18 amino acids. V lost 4 bases and J lost 4, with 20 bases in between. Germline CDR1 is SGHTA and CDR2 is FQGNSA. CDR3 sequence (DNA): TGTGCCAGCAGCTGGGGGGTGGCGACCACCCCTTATAATTCACCCCTCCACTTT. Translated, it gives CASSWGVATTPYNSPLHF.